This TCR beta chain was profiled in a study of T cell responses to AZD1222 COVID-19 vaccine. Whole-study findings and limits: Seropositivity was recorded at baseline in only 5 or 6 AZD1222 recipients. There were vaccine-associated CD4 TCRs across spike, dominant at 160-218 and 743-854. Donor demographics were predominantly white British with a female majority; clonal diversity may be underestimated. Reports indicate that nearly half of spike-specific TCRs are directed at unmutated variant regions.

Trimming removed 5 bases from V and 2 bases from J; junction bases left unmatched: 3. Germline lookup yields CDR1 MNHEY and CDR2 SMNVEV (reference sequence). The CDR3 is 14 residues long. For this clone: The antigen is unknown.

Repertoires were generated with immunoSEQ multiplex PCR, while TCRdb's copy carries only in-frame clones and drops some. This sample yields some 130,000 clones, of which approximately 90% are seen a single time; around 20% belongs to the top ten. The sequencing used peripheral blood, collected on day 0 of AZD1222 vaccination. The chain combines TRBV27 with TRBJ1-2, with TRBD1 matching 9 bases. The sequence came from an adult in good health. The DNA for the CDR3 is TGTGCCAGCAGTCCAGACAGGGGGAACTATGGCTACACCTTC. Residues: CASSPDRGNYGYTF.